The 9 T cell receptor beta chains below all came from one sample that was sequenced in a study of blood T cell repertoires in COVID-19. Clones were read by immunoSEQ multiplex PCR, and TCRdb kept only the in-frame ones, dropping some. The repertoire holds hundreds of thousands of clones, with roughly 89% as singletons. The sequencing input was PBMCs or T cells enriched from blood (not recorded which). The receptors were gathered from a man in his sixties who had recovered from COVID-19.

The rearrangement uses TRBV9 and TRBJ2-2; 9 nucleotides match TRBD2. In germline, CDR1 is SGDLS, CDR2 YYNGEE. V shed 4 bases and J 3 bases; nucleotides not matched to a gene: 10. The CDR3 extends over 17 amino acids. The CDR3 region is CASSTGIGTSHTGELFF. The CDR3 DNA sequence: TGTGCCAGCAGCACAGGGATAGGGACTAGCCACACCGGGGAGCTGTTTTTT.

The V gene is TRBV12-3 or TRBV12-4, the J gene TRBJ1-2; D is possibly TRBD1 (5 bases). The CDR3 consists of 13 residues. V dropped 1 base and J dropped 8 bases, with 11 bases sitting between them. The chain's CDR3 is CASSLGQGSGYTF. The CDR3 coding sequence is TGTGCCAGCAGTTTAGGTCAGGGAAGCGGCTACACCTTC.

The rearrangement joins TRBV14 to TRBJ1-1; no clear D gene. CDR1 and CDR2 from the germline V gene are SGHDN and FVKESK. V was shortened by 6 bases and J by 1 base, with 9 bases between the two germline ends. The CDR3 is made up of 13 amino acids. The CDR3 spells CASSRFRNTEAFF. As DNA, the CDR3 is TGTGCCAGCAGTCGGTTTCGGAACACTGAAGCTTTCTTT.

The chain combines TRBV27 with TRBJ1-1; TRBD1 might be the D (6 bases). Germline CDR1 reads MNHEY; CDR2 reads SMNVEV (reference sequence). Trimming cost V 4 bases and J 5 bases, with 17 bases left between them. The CDR3 covers 15 residues. The CDR3 coding sequence is TGTGCCAGCAGTTCCCGACAGGTAGCAAGGACTGAAGCTTTCTTT. Residues: CASSSRQVARTEAFF.

This chain joins TRBV5-1 and TRBJ1-4; maybe TRBD1 (6 bases). This CDR3 contains 14 residues. Germline V lookup: CDR1 SGHRS, CDR2 YFSETQ. V shed 1 base and J shed 8 bases, with 12 bases lying between them. CDR3 protein: CASSLLGAWEKLFF. The CDR3, as DNA: TGCGCCAGCAGCTTGCTGGGGGCGTGGGAAAAACTGTTTTTT.

The chain employs TRBV15 and TRBJ2-7; D call uncertain. CDR1 and CDR2 from the germline V gene are LNHNV and YYDKDF (reference sequence). The CDR3 covers 13 residues. V shed 1 base and J shed 7 bases, with 11 bases lying between them. The CDR3 sequence: CATSRGLWREQYF. The CDR3 bases are TGTGCCACCAGCAGAGGTCTTTGGAGAGAGCAGTACTTC.

CDR3: CASSHHTATYEQYF. Here the CDR3 DNA reads TGTGCCAGCAGCCATCACACAGCTACCTACGAGCAGTACTTC. This rearrangement joins TRBV4-2 to TRBJ2-7; no clear D gene. Germline CDR1 is LGHNA and CDR2 is YNFKEQ. The CDR3 length is 14 residues. V was shortened by 3 bases and J by 2 bases, with 11 bases between the two germline ends.

This clone was detected only once. This chain links TRBV7-9 with TRBJ2-4, with TRBD1 as a possible D gene (6 bases). This CDR3 contains 16 residues. Germline CDR1 SEHNR, CDR2 FQNEAQ (reference sequence). The germline V and J ends were trimmed by 4 bases and 5 bases, with 18 bases remaining between them. The CDR3 loop reads CASSSTGSVSQNIQYF. In DNA form, the CDR3 reads TGTGCCAGCAGCTCTACAGGGTCGGTTAGCCAAAACATTCAGTACTTC.

The chain employs TRBV6-5 and TRBJ1-5; D possibly corresponds to TRBD1 (6 bases). Germline values: CDR1 MNHEY, CDR2 SVGAGI. The CDR3 is made up of 15 amino acids. V gave up 6 bases and J gave up 0 bases, with 12 bases separating them. As DNA, the CDR3 is TGTGCCAGCAGATTTCGCAGGGGTAGCAATCAGCCCCAGCATTTT. Encoded protein: CASRFRRGSNQPQHF.